The rows below give T cell receptor beta chains drawn from one sample of a study of T cell responses to AZD1222 COVID-19 vaccine. The data were produced by immunoSEQ multiplex PCR, yet TCRdb's version contains in-frame clones alone and is incomplete. Of 140,000 or so clones in the sample, approximately 90% were seen once. The source was peripheral blood, collected 28 days after the second AZD1222 dose. Every receptor here comes from an adult who received the AZD1222 COVID-19 vaccine. Both conserved end residues are part of each CDR3. D genes are given only for firm matches. Expanded clones are given a class, and other clones once, few, many or no size at all.

D gene	V gene	J gene	clone size	CDR3 DNA	CDR3 protein
.	TRBV4-3	TRBJ2-7	few	TGCGCCAGCAGCCAAGATTTGGACTCTCGAGAGCAGTACTTC	CASSQDLDSREQYF
.	TRBV6-2/TRBV6-3	TRBJ2-5	.	TGTGCCAGCAGCCTACCACACCAAGAGACCCAGTACTTC	CASSLPHQETQYF
.	TRBV4-3	TRBJ1-5	.	TGCGCCAGCAGCCAAGATTTGGGACAGCCCCAGCATTTT	CASSQDLGQPQHF
.	TRBV3-1/TRBV3-2	TRBJ2-5	.	TGTGCCAGCAGCCCGGGACCCTCGGTCGGGCAAGAGACCCAGTACTTC	CASSPGPSVGQETQYF
.	TRBV9	TRBJ1-5	.	TGTGCCAGCAGCGTAGGTAATAGCAATCAGCCCCAGCATTTT	CASSVGNSNQPQHF
.	TRBV28	TRBJ2-6	.	TGTGCCACCTCCAGGGAGTCTGGGGCCAACGTCCTGACTTTC	CATSRESGANVLTF
.	TRBV27	TRBJ2-1	.	TGTGCCAGCAGTCATCCAGGGAATGAGCAGTTCTTC	CASSHPGNEQFF
.	TRBV6-5	TRBJ2-3	.	TGTGCCAGCACAGCGAGATCTTACACGGGAGATACGCAGTATTTT	CASTARSYTGDTQYF
TRBD1	TRBV7-9	TRBJ1-1	.	TGTGCCAGCAGCCGGGACAGGGTAGGGGAGAGTGAAGCTTTCTTT	CASSRDRVGESEAFF
.	TRBV9	TRBJ1-1	.	TGTGCCAGCAGCGTAGGACCGGGCACTGAAGCTTTCTTT	CASSVGPGTEAFF
.	TRBV6-1	TRBJ1-2	.	TGTGCCAGCAGTGAAAGGAAAGGGGGCTATGGCTACACCTTC	CASSERKGGYGYTF
.	TRBV4-3	TRBJ2-7	once	TGCGCCAGCAGCCAAACGCCGGCCTCCTACGAGCAGTACTTC	CASSQTPASYEQYF
.	TRBV9	TRBJ1-4	.	TGTGCCAGCAGCCCCTGGACCGCGGGGTCTAATGAAAAACTGTTTTTT	CASSPWTAGSNEKLFF
TRBD2	TRBV7-2	TRBJ2-7	.	TGTGCCAGCAGCCCCGGACTAGCGGGAGGGCCCGGCGAGCAGTACTTC	CASSPGLAGGPGEQYF
.	TRBV21-1	TRBJ1-2	.	TGTGCCAGCAGCGACCGGGACAATAGGGTCGAAGGCTACACCTTC	CASSDRDNRVEGYTF
.	TRBV18	TRBJ2-3	.	TGTGCCAGCTCACCATCGGCGGGTTATAGCACAGATACGCAGTATTTT	CASSPSAGYSTDTQYF
.	TRBV7-7	TRBJ1-5	.	TGTGCCAACAGCTCCCCCGACTTAAACCCGAATCAGCCCCAGCATTTT	CANSSPDLNPNQPQHF
.	TRBV7-2	TRBJ2-5	.	TGTGCCAGCAGCTTAGCCGCGGCCCCGCGAGAGACCCAGTACTTC	CASSLAAAPRETQYF
TRBD2	TRBV15	TRBJ2-5	.	TGTGCCACCAGCAGAGATAAGGGACTAGCGGCACAAGAGACCCAGTACTTC	CATSRDKGLAAQETQYF
TRBD2	TRBV5-1	TRBJ2-3	.	TGCGCCAGCAGCTTGGAGATTTCGCGGGGGGGTAGCACAGATACGCAGTATTTT	CASSLEISRGGSTDTQYF
.	TRBV19	TRBJ2-1	.	TGTGCCAGTAGTATATGGGGACGGGGAAATGAGCAGTTCTTC	CASSIWGRGNEQFF
.	TRBV15	TRBJ1-1	.	TGTGCCACCAGCAGAGACCACAACACTGAAGCTTTCTTT	CATSRDHNTEAFF
.	TRBV19	TRBJ1-3	.	TGTGCCAGTAGTATCACTGACTCTGGAAACACCATATATTTT	CASSITDSGNTIYF
.	TRBV9	TRBJ1-3	.	TGTGCCAGCAGCCCCCAGGTGGGGGGAAACACCATATATTTT	CASSPQVGGNTIYF
TRBD1	TRBV27	TRBJ2-5	.	TGTGCCAGCAGTTCGTTGGGACAGGGGACGGAGACCCAGTACTTC	CASSSLGQGTETQYF
TRBD2	TRBV28	TRBJ2-1	.	TGTGCCAGCAGTTTATTAACTAGCGGGAGTGAAGGAGGATACAATGAGCAGTTCTTC	CASSLLTSGSEGGYNEQFF
.	TRBV20-1	TRBJ2-4	.	TGCAGTGCTAGTTCCGGGGCCAAAAACATTCAGTACTTC	CSASSGAKNIQYF
.	TRBV7-2	TRBJ1-5	few	TGTGCCAGCAGCTTAGAGAGGGTAAAGAGCAATCAGCCCCAGCATTTT	CASSLERVKSNQPQHF
TRBD1	TRBV6-2/TRBV6-3	TRBJ2-1	.	TGTGCCAGCAGCAGGGACAGAGGCGAGCAGTTCTTC	CASSRDRGEQFF
.	TRBV19	TRBJ2-5	once	TGTGCCAGTAGTATAACGGCAGCGGGCGAAGAGACCCAGTACTTC	CASSITAAGEETQYF
.	TRBV15	TRBJ1-6	.	TGTGCCACCAGCAGGGCCTCGGTAGACTTCAATTCACCCCTCCACTTT	CATSRASVDFNSPLHF
.	TRBV4-1	TRBJ2-2	.	TGCGCCAGCAGCCAAGATCGCCTAGCCCCCGGGGAGCTGTTTTTT	CASSQDRLAPGELFF
.	TRBV5-5	TRBJ2-7	.	TGTGCCAGCAGCTTGGAGGCGAGAGGTTATGCCTACGAGCAGTACTTC	CASSLEARGYAYEQYF
TRBD2	TRBV6-5	TRBJ2-3	.	TGTGCCAGCAGCCGTAGCGGGACCTACACAGATACGCAGTATTTT	CASSRSGTYTDTQYF
TRBD1	TRBV11-3	TRBJ2-3	.	TGTGCCAGCAGCGCTCGACAGGGAAGCACAGATACGCAGTATTTT	CASSARQGSTDTQYF
TRBD1	TRBV19	TRBJ1-1	once	TGTGCCAGTAGCTCAGGGGGGAACAGGGGGTACACTGAAGCTTTCTTT	CASSSGGNRGYTEAFF
TRBD2	TRBV3-1/TRBV3-2	TRBJ2-1	once	TGTGCCAGCAGCCAAAGCCCGACTCCACTAGCGGGAGTCATTGAGCAGTTCTTC	CASSQSPTPLAGVIEQFF
.	TRBV10-2	TRBJ1-2	.	TGCGCCAGCAGTGAGTTAGGGGAGTACTATGGCTACACCTTC	CASSELGEYYGYTF
TRBD1	TRBV27	TRBJ2-7	.	TGTGCCAGCAGTCTGACAGGGGGGGGCTACGAGCAGTACTTC	CASSLTGGGYEQYF
TRBD1	TRBV28	TRBJ1-2	.	TGTGCCAGCAGTCGGGACAGGGGATATGGCTACACCTTC	CASSRDRGYGYTF
.	TRBV6-5	TRBJ2-2	.	TGTGCCAGCAGGCGCGGGACAGAGAACACCGGGGAGCTGTTTTTT	CASRRGTENTGELFF
TRBD1	TRBV29-1	TRBJ2-1	.	TGCAGCGCCCCGGGACAGGGCGGAGAGCAGTTCTTC	CSAPGQGGEQFF